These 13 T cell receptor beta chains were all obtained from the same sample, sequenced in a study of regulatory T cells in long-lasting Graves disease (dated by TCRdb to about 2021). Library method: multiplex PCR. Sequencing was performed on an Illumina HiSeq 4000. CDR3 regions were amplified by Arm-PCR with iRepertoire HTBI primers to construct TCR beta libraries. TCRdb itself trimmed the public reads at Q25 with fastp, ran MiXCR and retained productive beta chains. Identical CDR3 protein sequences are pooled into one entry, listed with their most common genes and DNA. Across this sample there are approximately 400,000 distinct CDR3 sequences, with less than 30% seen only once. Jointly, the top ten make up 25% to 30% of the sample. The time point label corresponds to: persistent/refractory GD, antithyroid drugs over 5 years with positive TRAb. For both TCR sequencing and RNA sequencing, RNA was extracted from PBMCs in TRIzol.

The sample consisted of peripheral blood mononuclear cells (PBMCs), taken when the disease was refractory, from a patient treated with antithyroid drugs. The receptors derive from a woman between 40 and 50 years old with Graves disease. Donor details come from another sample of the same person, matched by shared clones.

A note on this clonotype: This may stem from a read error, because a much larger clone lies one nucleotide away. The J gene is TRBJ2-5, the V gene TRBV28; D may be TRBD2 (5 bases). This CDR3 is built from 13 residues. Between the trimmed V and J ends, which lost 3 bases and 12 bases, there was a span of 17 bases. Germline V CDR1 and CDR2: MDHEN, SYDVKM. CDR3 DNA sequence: TGTGCCAGCAGTTTTAGTTTAGGGCCCGGGAAGTACTTC. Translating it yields CASSFSLGPGKYF.

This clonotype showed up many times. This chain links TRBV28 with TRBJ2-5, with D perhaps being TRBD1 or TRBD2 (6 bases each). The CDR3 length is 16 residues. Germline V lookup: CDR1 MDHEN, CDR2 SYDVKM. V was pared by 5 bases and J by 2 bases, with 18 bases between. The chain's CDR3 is CASSQDRRDYQETQYF. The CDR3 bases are TGTGCCAGCAGTCAAGACAGGCGGGATTATCAAGAGACCCAGTACTTC. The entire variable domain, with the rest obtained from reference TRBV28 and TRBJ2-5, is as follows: DVKVTQSSRYLVKRTGEKVFLECVQDMDHENMFWYRQDPGLGLRLIYFSYDVKMKEKGDIPEGYSVSREKKERFSLILESASTNQTSMYLCASSQDRRDYQETQYFGPGTRLLVL.

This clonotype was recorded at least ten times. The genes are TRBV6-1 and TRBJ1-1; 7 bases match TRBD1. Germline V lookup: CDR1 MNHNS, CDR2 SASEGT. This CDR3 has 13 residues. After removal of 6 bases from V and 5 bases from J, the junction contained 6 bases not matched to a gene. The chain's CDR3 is CASRTGSRTEAFF. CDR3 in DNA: TGTGCCAGCAGGACAGGGAGTCGGACTGAAGCTTTCTTT.

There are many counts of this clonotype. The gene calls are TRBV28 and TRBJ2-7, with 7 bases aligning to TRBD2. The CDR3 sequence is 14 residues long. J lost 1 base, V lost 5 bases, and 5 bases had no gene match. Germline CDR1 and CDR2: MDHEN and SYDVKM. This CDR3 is CASSRRESSYEQYF. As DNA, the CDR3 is TGTGCCAGCAGTCGGCGGGAGTCTTCCTACGAGCAGTACTTC.

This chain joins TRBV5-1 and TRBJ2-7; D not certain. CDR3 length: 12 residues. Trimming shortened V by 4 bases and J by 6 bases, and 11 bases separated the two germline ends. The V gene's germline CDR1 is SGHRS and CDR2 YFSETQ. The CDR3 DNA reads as TGCGCCAGCAGCCCGGACGTCCCCGAGCAGTACTTC. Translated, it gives CASSPDVPEQYF.

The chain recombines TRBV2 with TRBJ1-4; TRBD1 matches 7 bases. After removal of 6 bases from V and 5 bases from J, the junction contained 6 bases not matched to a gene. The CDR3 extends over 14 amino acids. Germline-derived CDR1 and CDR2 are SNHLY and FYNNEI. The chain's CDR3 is CASSWGQPNEKLFF. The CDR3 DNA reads TGTGCCAGCAGCTGGGGACAGCCAAATGAAAAACTGTTTTTT.

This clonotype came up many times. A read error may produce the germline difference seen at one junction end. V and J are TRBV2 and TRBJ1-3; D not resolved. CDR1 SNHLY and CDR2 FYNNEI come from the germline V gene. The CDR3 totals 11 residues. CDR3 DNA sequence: TGTGCCAGCAAAGAGGTCCTTGAGATGGATTTT. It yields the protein CASKEVLEMDF.

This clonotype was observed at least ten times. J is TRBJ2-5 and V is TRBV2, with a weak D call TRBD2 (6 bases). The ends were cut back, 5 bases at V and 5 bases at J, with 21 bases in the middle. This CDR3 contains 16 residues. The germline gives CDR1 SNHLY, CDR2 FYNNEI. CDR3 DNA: TGTGCCAGCAGTTTTGGGATTTTGGAGGGAAGGGAGACCCAGTACTTC. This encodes CASSFGILEGRETQYF.

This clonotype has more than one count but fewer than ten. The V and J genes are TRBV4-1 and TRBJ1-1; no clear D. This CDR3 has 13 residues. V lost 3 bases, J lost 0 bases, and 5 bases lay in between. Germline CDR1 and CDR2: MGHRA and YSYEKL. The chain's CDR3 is CASSHPLNTEAFF. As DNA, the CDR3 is TGCGCCAGCAGCCATCCATTGAACACTGAAGCTTTCTTT.

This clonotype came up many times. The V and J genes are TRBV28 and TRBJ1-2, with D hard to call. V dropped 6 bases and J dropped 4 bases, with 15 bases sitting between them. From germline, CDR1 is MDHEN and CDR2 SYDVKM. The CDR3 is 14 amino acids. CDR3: CASSSGPYSYGYTF. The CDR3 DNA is TGTGCCAGCAGCTCCGGGCCTTACTCCTATGGCTACACCTTC.

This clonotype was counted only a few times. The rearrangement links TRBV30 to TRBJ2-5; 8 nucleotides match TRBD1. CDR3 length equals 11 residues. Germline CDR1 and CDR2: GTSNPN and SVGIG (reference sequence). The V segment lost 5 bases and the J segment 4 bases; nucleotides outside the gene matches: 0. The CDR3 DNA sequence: TGTGCCTGGGACAGGGGAGAGACCCAGTACTTC. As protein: CAWDRGETQYF.

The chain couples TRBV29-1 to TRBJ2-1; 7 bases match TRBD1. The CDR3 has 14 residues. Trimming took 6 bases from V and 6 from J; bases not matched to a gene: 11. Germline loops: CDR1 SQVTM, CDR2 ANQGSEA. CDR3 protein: CSVQSRDSPNEQFF. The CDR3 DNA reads TGCAGCGTGCAGTCCCGGGACAGCCCCAATGAGCAGTTCTTC.

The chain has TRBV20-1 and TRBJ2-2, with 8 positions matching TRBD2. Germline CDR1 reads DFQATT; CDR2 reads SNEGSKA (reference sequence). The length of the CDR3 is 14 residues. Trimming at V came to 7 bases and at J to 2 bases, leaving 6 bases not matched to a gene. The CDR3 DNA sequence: TGCAGTGGAGCGGGGGCAATCAACACCGGGGAGCTGTTTTTT. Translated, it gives CSGAGAINTGELFF.